A single T cell receptor (beta chain) is shown here with its context. Its antigen is unidentified. The junction departs from the called germline gene at one end, perhaps through a read error. The CDR3 has 18 amino acids. Germline CDR1 is MDHEN and CDR2 is SYDVKM. Researchers ran the PCR with 60 Vbeta and 13 Jbeta primers. The assay was immunoSEQ multiplex PCR, and TCRdb's table has in-frame clones only and misses some. The repertoire includes about 180,000 clones, around 81% of them detected once, and under 2.5% sits in the top ten. The sample comes from a study of cytomegalovirus exposure and HLA in healthy donors. Donors were ostensibly healthy at sampling, although undocumented immune exposures were probable. Study-wide points: Cytomegalovirus-associated TCR beta chains were listed, numbering more than 150. In a later analysis, V- and J-gene trimming of beta chains associated with a DCLRE1C missense variant, replicated independently.

This TCR derives from a woman aged 30 to 39 in good health and CMV-seronegative. The V gene is TRBV28, the J gene TRBJ2-4, with D tentatively TRBD2 (7 bases). The sample consisted of PBMCs. This CDR3 reads CASSLWSGGEGAKNSQYF. CDR3 DNA: TGTGCCAGCAGTTTATGGTCGGGGGGCGAGGGAGCCAAAAACAGTCAGTACTTC. The entire variable domain, with the rest obtained from reference TRBV28 and TRBJ2-4, is as follows: DVKVTQSSRYLVKRTGEKVFLECVQDMDHENMFWYRQDPGLGLRLIYFSYDVKMKEKGDIPEGYSVSREKKERFSLILESASTNQTSMYLCASSLWSGGEGAKNSQYFGAGTRLSVL.